This T cell receptor (beta chain) was retrieved from a study of cytomegalovirus exposure and HLA in healthy donors. Across the whole study: The roughly 110 validation repertoires used the same platform as the roughly 720 first-cohort repertoires (as reported by a later analysis).

Notes on the study in general: The authors confirmed in vitro that a few CMV-associated chains were specific for CMV antigens.

The table came from immunoSEQ multiplex PCR; TCRdb's copy has only in-frame clones and leaves some out. The sample contains approximately 140,000 clones, around nine tenths of which appear only once. This clone was seen a few times. Its cognate antigen is unknown. V lost 5 bases, J lost 8 bases, and 7 bases stayed unmatched. Germline V CDR1 and CDR2: MDHEN, SYDVKM. The CDR3 covers 15 residues. The chain joins TRBV28 to TRBJ1-6; 9 nucleotides line up with TRBD1. The sequence came from a woman aged 18 to 35 in good health and CMV-seropositive. Sequences were obtained from PBMCs. CDR3 in amino acids: CASSAPGQGHSPLHF. CDR3 in DNA: TGTGCCAGCAGTGCGCCGGGACAGGGCCATTCACCCCTCCACTTT.